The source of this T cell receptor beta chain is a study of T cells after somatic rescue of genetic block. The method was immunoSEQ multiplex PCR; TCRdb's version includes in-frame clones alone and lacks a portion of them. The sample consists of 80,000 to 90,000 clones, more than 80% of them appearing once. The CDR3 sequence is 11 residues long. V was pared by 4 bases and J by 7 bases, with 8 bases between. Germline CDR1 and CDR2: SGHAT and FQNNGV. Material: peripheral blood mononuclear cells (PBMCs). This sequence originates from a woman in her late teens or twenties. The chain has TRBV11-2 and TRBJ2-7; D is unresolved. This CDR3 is CASSSSGEQYF. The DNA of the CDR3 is TGTGCCAGCAGCTCCTCCGGGGAGCAGTACTTC.